These T cell receptor beta chains were read from a single sample in a study of monozygotic twins with inflammatory bowel disease. Using the 5' RACE reads, TCRdb records one entry per CDR3 protein without DNA. The sample shows about 350,000 distinct CDR3 sequences, and over 2% sits with its ten largest clones. Material: blood. Receptors originate from a human donor with ulcerative colitis or Crohn's disease, or a healthy co-twin of an affected twin (not recorded which). The CDR3 runs from the conserved cysteine through the conserved F or W.

J gene | V gene | CDR3 protein
TRBJ2-7 | TRBV7-8 | CASSGKAGGLNYEQYF
TRBJ2-1 | TRBV14 | CASSPTGIDNEQFF
TRBJ1-5 | TRBV12-3/TRBV12-4 | CASSLLGGSNQPQHF
TRBJ2-3 | TRBV6-1 | CASGEGQSTDTQYF
TRBJ2-7 | TRBV24-1 | CATTAPGGEQYF
TRBJ1-2 | TRBV7-2 | CASSLPGQAGNTF
TRBJ2-7 | TRBV5-1 | CASSWIEGLSSYEQYF
TRBJ2-1 | TRBV21-1 | CASSKVNKSYNEQFF
TRBJ2-7 | TRBV19 | CASSMTGYEQYF
TRBJ2-1 | TRBV5-5 | CASSSTRPTFNEQFF
TRBJ2-3 | TRBV6-1 | CASSEPGLTDTQYF